This T cell receptor (beta chain) was retrieved from a study of early T cells in non-severe SARS-CoV-2 infection. About the study: RNA in bulk from unsorted whole blood was sequenced, and chains were unpaired.

The germline V gene has CDR1 DFQATT and CDR2 SNEGSKA (reference sequence). Trimming took 1 base from V and 7 from J, leaving 10 bases between them. This CDR3 region has 12 residues. This clonotype occurred a few times. Its specificity is unknown. Attachment of unique molecular identifiers to individual cDNA molecules was performed. A single record per CDR3 protein comes from TCRdb applying MiXCR to the 5' RACE reads. The table shows about 61,000 distinct CDR3 sequences, with approximately 10% occurring only once. Findings and caveats of the study: Lookups in VDJdb leaned toward anti-spike CD8 responses and missed private and CD4 specificities.

This chain uses TRBV20-1 with TRBJ1-1, with D unresolved. This TCR was recovered from an adult who was a healthcare worker with PCR-confirmed SARS-CoV-2 infection or an uninfected control (not recorded which). The sequenced material came from whole blood. CDR3 region: CSARVDGVEAFF. CDR3 in DNA: TGCAGTGCTAGAGTGGATGGGGTTGAAGCTTTCTTT.